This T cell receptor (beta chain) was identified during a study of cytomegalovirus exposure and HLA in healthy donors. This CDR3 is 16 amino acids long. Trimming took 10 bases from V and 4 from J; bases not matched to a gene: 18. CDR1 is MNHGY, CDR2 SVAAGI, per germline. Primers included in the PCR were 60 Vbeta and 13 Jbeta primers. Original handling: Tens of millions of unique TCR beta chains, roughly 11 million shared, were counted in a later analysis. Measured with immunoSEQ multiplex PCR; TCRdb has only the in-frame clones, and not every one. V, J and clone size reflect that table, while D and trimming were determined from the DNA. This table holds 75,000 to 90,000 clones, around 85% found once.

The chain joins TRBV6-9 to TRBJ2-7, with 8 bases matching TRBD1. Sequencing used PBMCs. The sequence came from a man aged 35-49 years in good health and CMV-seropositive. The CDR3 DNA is TGTGCCAACCCGGACAGGGAAAGAGGGAGATGTTACGAGCAGTACTTC. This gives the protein CANPDRERGRCYEQYF.